The sequence of this T cell receptor (beta chain) was determined in a study of blood T cell repertoires in COVID-19. Overall study context: There were acute and convalescent COVID-19 samples, and they came from the United States, Italy and Spain. Nucleic acid was either cDNA or gDNA, and it came from T cells, B-cell-depleted T cells, or PBMCs.

Trimming took 0 bases from V and 1 from J, leaving 16 bases between them. Looked up from germline, CDR1 is LNHNV and CDR2 is YYDKDF (reference sequence). This CDR3 is 17 amino acids long. In the original processing: Researchers report that nucleated cell counts were estimated from reference gene primer amplification. Repertoires were generated with immunoSEQ multiplex PCR, while TCRdb's copy carries only in-frame clones and drops some. That table gives V, J and clone size, and the DNA gave D and trimming. The sample yields roughly 150,000 clones, more than 70% seen once. The source of this sequence is a woman in her seventies who had recovered from COVID-19. The sequenced sample was peripheral blood. The genes are TRBV15 and TRBJ2-7; D might be TRBD1 (7 bases). The CDR3 loop is CATSREFGQGGSYEQYF. In DNA, the CDR3 is TGTGCCACCAGCAGAGAGTTTGGTCAGGGGGGTTCCTACGAGCAGTACTTC.